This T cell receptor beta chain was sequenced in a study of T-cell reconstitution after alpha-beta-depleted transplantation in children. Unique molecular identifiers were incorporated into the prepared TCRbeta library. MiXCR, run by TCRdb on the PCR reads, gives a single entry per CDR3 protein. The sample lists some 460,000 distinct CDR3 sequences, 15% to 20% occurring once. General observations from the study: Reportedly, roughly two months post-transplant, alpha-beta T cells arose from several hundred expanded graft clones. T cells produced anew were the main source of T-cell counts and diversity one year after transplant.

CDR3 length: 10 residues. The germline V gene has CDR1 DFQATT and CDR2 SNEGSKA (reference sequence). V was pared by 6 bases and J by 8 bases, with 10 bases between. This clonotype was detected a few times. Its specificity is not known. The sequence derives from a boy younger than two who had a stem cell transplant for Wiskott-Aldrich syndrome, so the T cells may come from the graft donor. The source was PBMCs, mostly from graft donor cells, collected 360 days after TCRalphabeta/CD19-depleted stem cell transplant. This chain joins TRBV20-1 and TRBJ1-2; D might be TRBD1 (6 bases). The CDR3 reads CSARGEGYTF. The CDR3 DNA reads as TGCAGTGCGAGGGGGGAGGGCTACACCTTC.